A single sample is the source of the 2 T cell receptor beta chains below, sequenced in a study of cytomegalovirus exposure and HLA in healthy donors. The PCR employed 60 Vbeta primers together with 13 Jbeta primers. Produced via immunoSEQ multiplex PCR; TCRdb's table is partial and in-frame only. The table has about 160,000 clones, over 70% seen once. Sequences were obtained from PBMCs. The receptors were sampled from a woman in her thirties or forties in good health and CMV-seropositive.

V is TRBV13 and J is TRBJ1-1; tentatively, D is TRBD1 (5 bases). The CDR3 contains 12 residues. Trimming removed 9 bases at V and 2 bases at J, with 10 bases between. Germline CDR1 and CDR2: PRHDT and FYEKMQ (reference sequence). The CDR3: CASLQGNTEAFF. For the CDR3, the DNA is TGTGCCAGTCTGCAGGGAAACACTGAAGCTTTCTTT.

Notes on this clone: This sample also contains other DNA sequences that code for the same CDR3. This sequence joins TRBV18 and TRBJ2-7; 7 bases line up with TRBD1. Germline-derived CDR1 and CDR2 are KGHSH and LQKENI. The J segment lost 1 base and the V segment lost 3 bases, leaving 0 bases of the junction unmatched. This CDR3 is 13 amino acids long. CDR3 in DNA: TGTGCCAGCTCACCGGGACAGTCCTACGAGCAGTACTTC. Protein: CASSPGQSYEQYF.